A selection of T cell receptor beta chains follows, all from one sample in a study of T-cell memory formation after mild COVID-19. Each CDR3 protein gets one entry after TCRdb re-called the 5' RACE reads with MiXCR. The sample consists of tens of thousands of distinct CDR3 sequences, approximately 21% of them appearing once. The material sequenced was PBMCs or a T cell subset sorted from them (not recorded which). Receptor source: an adult who had mild COVID-19 (a few samples of this study predate the infection). Cell type and time point are not known. Each CDR3 is given with its conserved first and last residue. The D gene is left open where the match is weak. The listing skips clone size in some rows; elsewhere it reads once, few, many or a size class.

v_call: TRBV5-6; j_call: TRBJ2-7; d_call: NA; clone_size: many; cdr3_nt: TGTGCCAGCAGCTCCTGGGACGGCTACGAGCAGTACTTC; cdr3_aa: CASSSWDGYEQYF
v_call: TRBV19; j_call: TRBJ1-1; d_call: NA; clone_size: few; cdr3_nt: TGTGCCAGTAGTATAGCCCGGAACACTGAAGCTTTCTTT; cdr3_aa: CASSIARNTEAFF
v_call: TRBV7-2; j_call: TRBJ1-1; d_call: TRBD1; clone_size: NA; cdr3_nt: TGTGCCAGCAGCCCCCGGACAGGACTGAACACTGAAGCTTTCTTT; cdr3_aa: CASSPRTGLNTEAFF
v_call: TRBV15; j_call: TRBJ2-5; d_call: NA; clone_size: many; cdr3_nt: TGTGCCACCAGCAGAGCGGAGGAGACCCAGTACTTC; cdr3_aa: CATSRAEETQYF
v_call: TRBV20-1; j_call: TRBJ2-1; d_call: TRBD1; clone_size: NA; cdr3_nt: TGCAGTGCTAGAGATCTTCATCGAGGGGGCTACTACAATGAGCAGTTCTTC; cdr3_aa: CSARDLHRGGYYNEQFF
v_call: TRBV5-6; j_call: TRBJ2-6; d_call: TRBD1; clone_size: many; cdr3_nt: TGTGCCAGCAGCTTCGGGACAGAAGTCTCTGGGGCCAACGTCCTGACTTTC; cdr3_aa: CASSFGTEVSGANVLTF
v_call: TRBV24-1; j_call: TRBJ2-5; d_call: TRBD1; clone_size: many; cdr3_nt: TGTGCCACCAGTGATGGGTTTGGGACAGGGGGCTTGGAGACCCAGTACTTC; cdr3_aa: CATSDGFGTGGLETQYF
v_call: TRBV19; j_call: TRBJ2-7; d_call: TRBD2; clone_size: many; cdr3_nt: TGTGCCAGTAGTCCTCAGCCGGGAGCGGGATACGAGCAGTACTTC; cdr3_aa: CASSPQPGAGYEQYF
v_call: TRBV20-1; j_call: TRBJ2-1; d_call: NA; clone_size: many; cdr3_nt: TGCAGTGCTAGTCAAGCCGTCGGGAGTGAGCAGTTCTTC; cdr3_aa: CSASQAVGSEQFF
v_call: TRBV7-2; j_call: TRBJ2-5; d_call: TRBD2; clone_size: many; cdr3_nt: TGTGCCAGCAGCGCAGGGGAACTAGCGGGCGCCCGGGGAGAGACCCAGTACTTC; cdr3_aa: CASSAGELAGARGETQYF
v_call: TRBV7-6; j_call: TRBJ2-6; d_call: NA; clone_size: NA; cdr3_nt: TGTGCCAGCAGCTTAGAGACAGAGACCTCTGGGGCCAACGTCCTGACTTTC; cdr3_aa: CASSLETETSGANVLTF
v_call: TRBV7-8; j_call: TRBJ1-5; d_call: NA; clone_size: many; cdr3_nt: TGTGCCAGCAGCTTAGGACAGCAACAGCCCCAGCATTTT; cdr3_aa: CASSLGQQQPQHF
v_call: TRBV29-1; j_call: TRBJ2-1; d_call: TRBD1; clone_size: many; cdr3_nt: TGCAGCCATGGGGGGAGGACAGGGGGCTACAATGAGCAGTTCTTC; cdr3_aa: CSHGGRTGGYNEQFF
v_call: TRBV28; j_call: TRBJ2-2; d_call: NA; clone_size: many; cdr3_nt: TGTGCCAGCAGTTTGACGAACACCGGGGAGCTGTTTTTT; cdr3_aa: CASSLTNTGELFF
v_call: TRBV7-3; j_call: TRBJ2-2; d_call: NA; clone_size: many; cdr3_nt: TGTGCCAGCAGCAAAACGAGAGGGCCACGGGCCGGGGAGCTGTTTTTT; cdr3_aa: CASSKTRGPRAGELFF
v_call: TRBV18; j_call: TRBJ2-7; d_call: NA; clone_size: many; cdr3_nt: TGTGCCAGCTCACCCAACGCTCCTGAGCAGTACTTC; cdr3_aa: CASSPNAPEQYF
v_call: TRBV7-2; j_call: TRBJ2-7; d_call: NA; clone_size: NA; cdr3_nt: TGTGCCAGCAGCTACTCAGGGAAAAATGAGCAGTACTTC; cdr3_aa: CASSYSGKNEQYF
v_call: TRBV7-2; j_call: TRBJ2-7; d_call: NA; clone_size: NA; cdr3_nt: TGTGCCAGCAGCTTAGGACGATTTGACGACGAGCAGTACTTC; cdr3_aa: CASSLGRFDDEQYF
v_call: TRBV5-1; j_call: TRBJ2-1; d_call: NA; clone_size: many; cdr3_nt: TGCGCCAGCAGCTTGACTAGTGGTAGCTCCTACAATGAGCAGTTCTTC; cdr3_aa: CASSLTSGSSYNEQFF
v_call: TRBV2; j_call: TRBJ2-7; d_call: NA; clone_size: few; cdr3_nt: TGTGCCAGCAATACGGTAGCCTCCTACGAGCAGTACTTC; cdr3_aa: CASNTVASYEQYF
v_call: TRBV11-2; j_call: TRBJ2-3; d_call: NA; clone_size: many; cdr3_nt: TGTGCCAGCAGCTCGGCCGGGGGTACGACGCAGTATTTT; cdr3_aa: CASSSAGGTTQYF
v_call: TRBV4-3; j_call: TRBJ1-1; d_call: NA; clone_size: NA; cdr3_nt: TGCGCCAGCAGCCAAGAAAGCGGGGGGTTTGACACTGAAGCTTTCTTT; cdr3_aa: CASSQESGGFDTEAFF
v_call: TRBV6-6; j_call: TRBJ1-1; d_call: NA; clone_size: few; cdr3_nt: TGTGCCAGCAGTTCCTGGACACTAGAAGCTTTCTTT; cdr3_aa: CASSSWTLEAFF
v_call: TRBV6-5; j_call: TRBJ2-5; d_call: NA; clone_size: many; cdr3_nt: TGTGCCAGCAGTTCCCCTAGTAGGGGAGAGACCCAGTACTTC; cdr3_aa: CASSSPSRGETQYF
v_call: TRBV9; j_call: TRBJ1-2; d_call: NA; clone_size: NA; cdr3_nt: TGTGCCAGCAGCGTAACCTCCTCGGGTGGCTACACCTTC; cdr3_aa: CASSVTSSGGYTF
v_call: TRBV9; j_call: TRBJ2-1; d_call: TRBD2; clone_size: many; cdr3_nt: TGTGCCAGCAGCGATAGGACTAGCGGGAGTGTGTCGAATGAGCAGTTCTTC; cdr3_aa: CASSDRTSGSVSNEQFF
v_call: TRBV6-2/TRBV6-3; j_call: TRBJ1-2; d_call: NA; clone_size: NA; cdr3_nt: TGTGCCAGCAGCCGGGACGTGACGCTCTCCGGCTATGGCTACACCTTC; cdr3_aa: CASSRDVTLSGYGYTF
v_call: TRBV12-3/TRBV12-4; j_call: TRBJ1-1; d_call: NA; clone_size: many; cdr3_nt: TGTGCCAGCAGTTTATCGGGGAACAGAGCGAACACTGAAGCTTTCTTT; cdr3_aa: CASSLSGNRANTEAFF
v_call: TRBV7-3; j_call: TRBJ1-5; d_call: NA; clone_size: medium-sized; cdr3_nt: TGTGCCAGCAGCGAATCCGACGGTTGCAATCAGCCCCAGCATTTT; cdr3_aa: CASSESDGCNQPQHF
v_call: TRBV20-1; j_call: TRBJ2-7; d_call: NA; clone_size: many; cdr3_nt: TGCAGTGCTACCCCCGGGGCCCTTCAGGGGTACGAGCAGTACTTC; cdr3_aa: CSATPGALQGYEQYF
v_call: TRBV3-1; j_call: TRBJ2-5; d_call: NA; clone_size: few; cdr3_nt: TGTGCCAGCAGATTCCGGGGAGCGGAGACCCAGTACTTC; cdr3_aa: CASRFRGAETQYF
v_call: TRBV6-5; j_call: TRBJ1-2; d_call: NA; clone_size: many; cdr3_nt: TGTGCCAGCAGTTACCGGACGACAGGAAAGGACTATGGCTACACCTTC; cdr3_aa: CASSYRTTGKDYGYTF
v_call: TRBV9; j_call: TRBJ1-1; d_call: TRBD1; clone_size: NA; cdr3_nt: TGTGCCAGCAGCGTTTCCCAGGGGGCGGGAGCTTTCTTT; cdr3_aa: CASSVSQGAGAFF
v_call: TRBV18; j_call: TRBJ2-7; d_call: TRBD2; clone_size: many; cdr3_nt: TGTGCCAGCTCACCAGCCAGTCTAGCGGGATCATCCTACGAGCAGTACTTC; cdr3_aa: CASSPASLAGSSYEQYF
v_call: TRBV7-9; j_call: TRBJ1-2; d_call: NA; clone_size: many; cdr3_nt: TGTGCCAGCAGCCGAATAGGGGCGTCTGGCTACACCTTC; cdr3_aa: CASSRIGASGYTF
v_call: TRBV18; j_call: TRBJ1-5; d_call: TRBD1; clone_size: many; cdr3_nt: TGTGCCAGCTCACCTCGACAGGGGGCGAATCAGCCCCAGCATTTT; cdr3_aa: CASSPRQGANQPQHF
v_call: TRBV12-3/TRBV12-4; j_call: TRBJ2-7; d_call: TRBD2; clone_size: many; cdr3_nt: TGTGCCAGCAGGGGGGGGGGACCCGGGACCTACGAGCAGTACTTC; cdr3_aa: CASRGGGPGTYEQYF
v_call: TRBV9; j_call: TRBJ2-7; d_call: NA; clone_size: NA; cdr3_nt: TGTGCCAGCAGCGCCCCCCCCGGGGAGCAGTACTTC; cdr3_aa: CASSAPPGEQYF
v_call: TRBV12-3/TRBV12-4; j_call: TRBJ1-2; d_call: TRBD1; clone_size: many; cdr3_nt: TGTGCCAGCAGTTTGACAGGGGGCCGGACCTATGGCTACACCTTC; cdr3_aa: CASSLTGGRTYGYTF
v_call: TRBV4-1; j_call: TRBJ2-7; d_call: TRBD2; clone_size: many; cdr3_nt: TGCGCCAGCAGCCAAGATATTACTAGCGGGTCCTACGAGCAGTACTTC; cdr3_aa: CASSQDITSGSYEQYF
v_call: TRBV7-2; j_call: TRBJ2-3; d_call: NA; clone_size: many; cdr3_nt: TGTGCCAGCAGCTTAGCGGGTCCAGGGGCTGGCACAGATACGCAGTATTTT; cdr3_aa: CASSLAGPGAGTDTQYF
v_call: TRBV7-8; j_call: TRBJ2-7; d_call: NA; clone_size: many; cdr3_nt: TGTGCCAGCAGCTTAGAGGGAGAACCCGAGTACGAGCAGTACTTC; cdr3_aa: CASSLEGEPEYEQYF
v_call: TRBV29-1; j_call: TRBJ2-5; d_call: TRBD1; clone_size: medium-sized; cdr3_nt: TGCAGCGCCACAGGGGGCAAGGAGACCCAGTACTTC; cdr3_aa: CSATGGKETQYF
v_call: TRBV5-6; j_call: TRBJ2-3; d_call: NA; clone_size: many; cdr3_nt: TGTGCCAGCAGCTTGGGGGTGTTTCCTAGCACAGATACGCAGTATTTT; cdr3_aa: CASSLGVFPSTDTQYF
v_call: TRBV2; j_call: TRBJ2-3; d_call: TRBD2; clone_size: many; cdr3_nt: TGTGCCAGCAGTAAAGCGGGGCCTTCCACGGGTACGCAGTATTTT; cdr3_aa: CASSKAGPSTGTQYF
v_call: TRBV20-1; j_call: TRBJ2-7; d_call: NA; clone_size: many; cdr3_nt: TGCAGTGCTAGTCGGGGTACAGACTACGAGCAGTACTTC; cdr3_aa: CSASRGTDYEQYF
v_call: TRBV9; j_call: TRBJ1-5; d_call: TRBD1; clone_size: many; cdr3_nt: TGTGCCAGCAGCGTAGGGCATGGGACAGGACTTAATCAGCCCCAGCATTTT; cdr3_aa: CASSVGHGTGLNQPQHF
v_call: TRBV12-3/TRBV12-4; j_call: TRBJ2-7; d_call: NA; clone_size: NA; cdr3_nt: TGTGCCAGCAGCCCCGGAGCGCAGGGTGAGCAGTACTTC; cdr3_aa: CASSPGAQGEQYF
v_call: TRBV5-1; j_call: TRBJ2-7; d_call: TRBD2; clone_size: NA; cdr3_nt: TGCGCCAGCAGCCTAGCGGGAGGAGGCTACGAGCAGTACTTC; cdr3_aa: CASSLAGGGYEQYF
v_call: TRBV6-5; j_call: TRBJ2-5; d_call: TRBD2; clone_size: many; cdr3_nt: TGTGCCAGCAGCAACGGACTAGCGGGGGCCAAAGAGACCCAGTACTTC; cdr3_aa: CASSNGLAGAKETQYF
v_call: TRBV24-1; j_call: TRBJ2-5; d_call: TRBD1; clone_size: NA; cdr3_nt: TGTGCCACCAGTGATCCCGGGACAGGGCTTGAGACCCAGTACTTC; cdr3_aa: CATSDPGTGLETQYF
v_call: TRBV19; j_call: TRBJ1-4; d_call: TRBD1; clone_size: many; cdr3_nt: TGTGCCAGCACCGGGACAGATGCAACTAATGAAAAACTGTTTTTT; cdr3_aa: CASTGTDATNEKLFF
v_call: TRBV20-1; j_call: TRBJ2-5; d_call: NA; clone_size: many; cdr3_nt: TGCAGTGCTAGAGATCTGGTGGGCTTGAAGACCCAGTACTTC; cdr3_aa: CSARDLVGLKTQYF
v_call: TRBV14; j_call: TRBJ1-2; d_call: NA; clone_size: many; cdr3_nt: TGTGCCAGCAGCCAAGGACCCAAACCCTACTATGGCTACACCTTC; cdr3_aa: CASSQGPKPYYGYTF
v_call: TRBV5-6; j_call: TRBJ1-2; d_call: NA; clone_size: many; cdr3_nt: TGTGCCAGCAGCTTGCAGTATGGCTACACCTTC; cdr3_aa: CASSLQYGYTF
v_call: TRBV20-1; j_call: TRBJ2-5; d_call: TRBD2; clone_size: NA; cdr3_nt: TGCAGTGCTAGGTCTTACGGGAGGGGAGCAGAGACCCAGTACTTC; cdr3_aa: CSARSYGRGAETQYF
v_call: TRBV15; j_call: TRBJ2-1; d_call: TRBD2; clone_size: many; cdr3_nt: TGTGCCACCAGCAGAGGATTCGGACTAGCGAACAATGAGCAGTTCTTC; cdr3_aa: CATSRGFGLANNEQFF
v_call: TRBV7-2; j_call: TRBJ1-5; d_call: NA; clone_size: many; cdr3_nt: TGTGCCAGCAGCGAGCGGACGGGACAGCCCCAGCATTTT; cdr3_aa: CASSERTGQPQHF
v_call: TRBV29-1; j_call: TRBJ1-2; d_call: NA; clone_size: many; cdr3_nt: TGCAGCGTTTGGGGGTCTTATGGCTACACCTTC; cdr3_aa: CSVWGSYGYTF
v_call: TRBV5-1; j_call: TRBJ1-1; d_call: TRBD1; clone_size: NA; cdr3_nt: TGCGCCAGCAGCCCTGGGGAGGGGGCCGGAGAAGCTTTCTTT; cdr3_aa: CASSPGEGAGEAFF